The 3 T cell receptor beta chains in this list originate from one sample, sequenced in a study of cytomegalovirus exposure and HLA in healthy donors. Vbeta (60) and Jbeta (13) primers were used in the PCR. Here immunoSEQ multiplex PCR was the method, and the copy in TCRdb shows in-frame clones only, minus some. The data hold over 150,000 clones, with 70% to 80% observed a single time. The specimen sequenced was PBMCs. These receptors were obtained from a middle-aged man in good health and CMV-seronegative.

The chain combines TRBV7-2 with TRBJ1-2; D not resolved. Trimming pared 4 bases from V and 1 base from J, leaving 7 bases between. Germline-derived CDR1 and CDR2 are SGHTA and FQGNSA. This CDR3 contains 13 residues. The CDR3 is CASSSYSNYGYTF. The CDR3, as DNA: TGTGCCAGCAGCTCGTACAGTAACTATGGCTACACCTTC.

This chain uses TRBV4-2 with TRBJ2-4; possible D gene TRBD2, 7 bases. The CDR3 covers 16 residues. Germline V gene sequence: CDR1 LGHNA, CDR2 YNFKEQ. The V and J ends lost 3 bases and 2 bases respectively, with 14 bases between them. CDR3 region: CASSHPTGGPKNIQYF. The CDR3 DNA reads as TGTGCCAGCAGCCACCCCACGGGGGGCCCCAAAAACATTCAGTACTTC.

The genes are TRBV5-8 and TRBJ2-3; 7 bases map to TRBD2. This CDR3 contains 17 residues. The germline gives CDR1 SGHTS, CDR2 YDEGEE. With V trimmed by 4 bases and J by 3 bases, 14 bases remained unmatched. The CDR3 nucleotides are TGTGCCAGCAGCCCGCGGGAGTTTGGTGTTAATACAGATACGCAGTATTTT. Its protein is CASSPREFGVNTDTQYF.